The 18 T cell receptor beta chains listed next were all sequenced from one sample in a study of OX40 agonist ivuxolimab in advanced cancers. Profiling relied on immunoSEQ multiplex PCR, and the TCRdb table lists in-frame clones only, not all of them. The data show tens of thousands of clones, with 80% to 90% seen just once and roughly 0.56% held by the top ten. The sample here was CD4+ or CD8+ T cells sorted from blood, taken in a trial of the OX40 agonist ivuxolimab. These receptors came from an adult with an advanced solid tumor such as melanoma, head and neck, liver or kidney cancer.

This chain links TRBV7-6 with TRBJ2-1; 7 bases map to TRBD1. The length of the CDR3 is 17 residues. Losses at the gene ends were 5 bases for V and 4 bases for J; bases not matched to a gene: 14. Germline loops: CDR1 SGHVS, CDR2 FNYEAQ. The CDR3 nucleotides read TGTGCCAGCAGCCCCTCCTTAGACAGGGCACCTTACAATGAGCAGTTCTTC. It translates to CASSPSLDRAPYNEQFF.

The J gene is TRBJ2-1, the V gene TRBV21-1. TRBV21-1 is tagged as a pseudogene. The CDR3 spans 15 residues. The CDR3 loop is CASSSRDPSYNEQFF. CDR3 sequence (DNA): TGTGCCAGCAGCTCCCGGGACCCCTCCTACAATGAGCAGTTCTTC.

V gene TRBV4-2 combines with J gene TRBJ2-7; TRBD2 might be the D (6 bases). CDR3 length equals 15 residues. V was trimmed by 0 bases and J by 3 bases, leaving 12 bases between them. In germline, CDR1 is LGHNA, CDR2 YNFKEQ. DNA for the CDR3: TGTGCCAGCAGCCAAGACGAGGTAGCGGTCTACGAGCAGTACTTC. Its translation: CASSQDEVAVYEQYF.

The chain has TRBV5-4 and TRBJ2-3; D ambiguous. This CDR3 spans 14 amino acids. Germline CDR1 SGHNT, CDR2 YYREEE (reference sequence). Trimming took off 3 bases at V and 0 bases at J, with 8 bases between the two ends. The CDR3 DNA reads TGTGCCAGCAGCTCCCCGAGCAGCACAGATACGCAGTATTTT. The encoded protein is CASSSPSSTDTQYF.

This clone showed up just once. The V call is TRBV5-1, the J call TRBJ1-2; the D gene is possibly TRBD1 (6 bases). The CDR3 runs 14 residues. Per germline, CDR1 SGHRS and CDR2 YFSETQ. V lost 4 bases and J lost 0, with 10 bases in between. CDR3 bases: TGCGCCAGCAGCCGGGACATATCTAACTATGGCTACACCTTC. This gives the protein CASSRDISNYGYTF.

CDR3 bases: TGTGCCAGCAGCTTTGGGTTAGCGGGAGGCACAGATACGCAGTATTTT. This sequence encodes CASSFGLAGGTDTQYF. This rearrangement joins TRBV5-6 to TRBJ2-3; 9 nucleotides line up with TRBD2. The junction had 5 bases not matched to a gene; V was cut back by 2 bases and J by 1 base. Germline V CDR1 and CDR2: SGHDT, YYEEEE. The CDR3 loop spans 16 amino acids. Looking up the rest from reference TRBV5-6 and TRBJ2-3 gives the full variable domain: DAGVTQSPTHLIKTRGQQVTLRCSPKSGHDTVSWYQQALGQGPQFIFQYYEEEERQRGNFPDRFSGHQFPNYSSELNVNALLLGDSALYLCASSFGLAGGTDTQYFGPGTRLTVL.

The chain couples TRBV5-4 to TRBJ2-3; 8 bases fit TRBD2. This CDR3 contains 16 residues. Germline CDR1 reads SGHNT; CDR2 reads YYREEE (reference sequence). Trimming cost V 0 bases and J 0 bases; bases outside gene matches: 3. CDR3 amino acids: CASSLELAVSTDTQYF. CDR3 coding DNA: TGTGCCAGCAGCTTGGAACTAGCGGTCAGCACAGATACGCAGTATTTT. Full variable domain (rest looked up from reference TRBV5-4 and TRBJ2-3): ETGVTQSPTHLIKTRGQQVTLRCSSQSGHNTVSWYQQALGQGPQFIFQYYREEENGRGNFPPRFSGLQFPNYSSELNVNALELDDSALYLCASSLELAVSTDTQYFGPGTRLTVL.

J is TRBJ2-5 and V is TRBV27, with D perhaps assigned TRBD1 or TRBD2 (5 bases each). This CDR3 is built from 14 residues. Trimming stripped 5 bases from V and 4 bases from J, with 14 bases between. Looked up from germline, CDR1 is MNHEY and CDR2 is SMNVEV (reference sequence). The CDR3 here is CASSQGAWAETQYF. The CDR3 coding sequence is TGTGCCAGCAGTCAGGGAGCTTGGGCAGAGACCCAGTACTTC.

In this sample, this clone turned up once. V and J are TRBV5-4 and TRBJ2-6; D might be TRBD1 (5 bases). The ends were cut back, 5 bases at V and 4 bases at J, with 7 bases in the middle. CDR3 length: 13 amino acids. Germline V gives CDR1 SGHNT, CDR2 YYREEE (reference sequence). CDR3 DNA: TGTGCCAGCAGACAGGTGGGGGCCAACGTCCTGACTTTC. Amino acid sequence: CASRQVGANVLTF.

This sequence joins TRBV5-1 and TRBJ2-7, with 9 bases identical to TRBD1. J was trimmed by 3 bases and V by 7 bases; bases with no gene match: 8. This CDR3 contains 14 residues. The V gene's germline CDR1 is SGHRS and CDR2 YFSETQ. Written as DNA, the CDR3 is TGCGCCAGCCAGACCGGGACAGGGAGCTACGAGCAGTACTTC. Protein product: CASQTGTGSYEQYF. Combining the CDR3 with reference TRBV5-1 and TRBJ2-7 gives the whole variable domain KAGVTQTPRYLIKTRGQQVTLSCSPISGHRSVSWYQQTPGQGLQFLFEYFSETQRNKGNFPGRFSGRQFSNSRSEMNVSTLELGDSALYLCASQTGTGSYEQYFGPGTRLTVT.

The CDR3 is CASSHPGLAINEQFF. The DNA of the CDR3 is TGCGCCAGCAGCCATCCGGGACTAGCAATCAATGAGCAGTTCTTC. J is TRBJ2-1 and V is TRBV4-1; 9 nucleotides agree with TRBD2. From germline, CDR1 is MGHRA and CDR2 YSYEKL. This CDR3 region has 15 residues. The J segment lost 6 bases and the V segment lost 3 bases, leaving 6 bases of the junction unmatched.

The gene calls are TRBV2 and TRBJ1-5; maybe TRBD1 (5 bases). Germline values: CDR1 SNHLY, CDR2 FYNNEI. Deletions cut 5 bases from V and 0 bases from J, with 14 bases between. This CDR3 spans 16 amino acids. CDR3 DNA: TGTGCCAGCAGTTCTCGGGACGGATATAGCAATCAGCCCCAGCATTTT. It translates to CASSSRDGYSNQPQHF.

Here the CDR3 DNA reads TGTGCCAGCGGACTAAGCGGGAGAGGAGGAGATACGCAGTATTTT. It specifies CASGLSGRGGDTQYF. The chain joins TRBV11-3 to TRBJ2-3; 8 bases align to TRBD2. The CDR3 has 15 residues. Germline lookup yields CDR1 SGHNT and CDR2 YENEEA. Losses at the gene ends were 8 bases for V and 5 bases for J; bases not matched to a gene: 12.

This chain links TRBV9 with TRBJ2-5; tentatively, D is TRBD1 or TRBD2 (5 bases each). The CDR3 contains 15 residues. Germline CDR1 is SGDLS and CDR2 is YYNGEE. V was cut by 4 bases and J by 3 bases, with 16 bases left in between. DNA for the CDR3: TGTGCCAGCAGCCCAGGGACCCAACCCGAAGAGACCCAGTACTTC. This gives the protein CASSPGTQPEETQYF.

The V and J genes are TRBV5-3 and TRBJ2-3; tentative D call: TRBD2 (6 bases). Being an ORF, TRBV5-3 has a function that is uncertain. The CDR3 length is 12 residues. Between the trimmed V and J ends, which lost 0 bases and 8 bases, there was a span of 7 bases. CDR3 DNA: TGTGCCAGAAGCTTGGGTAGCGGTACGCAGTATTTT. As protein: CARSLGSGTQYF.

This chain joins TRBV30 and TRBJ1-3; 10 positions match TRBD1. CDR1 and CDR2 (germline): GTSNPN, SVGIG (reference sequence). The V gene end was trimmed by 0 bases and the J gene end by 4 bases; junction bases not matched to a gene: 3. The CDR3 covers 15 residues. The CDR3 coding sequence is TGTGCCTGGAGTGTGGGACAGGGGTTCGGAAACACCATATATTTT. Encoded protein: CAWSVGQGFGNTIYF.

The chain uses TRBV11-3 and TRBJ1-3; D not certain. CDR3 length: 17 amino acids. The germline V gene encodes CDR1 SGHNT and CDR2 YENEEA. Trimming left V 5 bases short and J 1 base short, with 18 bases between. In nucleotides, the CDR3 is TGTGCCAGCAGCAATTTGGACCGCTGGCAATCTGGAAACACCATATATTTT. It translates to CASSNLDRWQSGNTIYF.

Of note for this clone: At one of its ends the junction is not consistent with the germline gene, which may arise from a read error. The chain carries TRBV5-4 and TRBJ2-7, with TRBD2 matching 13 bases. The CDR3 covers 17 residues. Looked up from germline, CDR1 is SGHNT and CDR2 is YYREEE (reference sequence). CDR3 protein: CASSPRALGTSGNDQYF. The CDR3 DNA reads TGTGCCAGCAGCCCCCGGGCCCTTGGGACTAGCGGGAACGATCAGTACTTC. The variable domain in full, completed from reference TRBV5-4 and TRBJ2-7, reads ETGVTQSPTHLIKTRGQQVTLRCSSQSGHNTVSWYQQALGQGPQFIFQYYREEENGRGNFPPRFSGLQFPNYSSELNVNALELDDSALYLCASSPRALGTSGNDQYFGPGTRLTVT.